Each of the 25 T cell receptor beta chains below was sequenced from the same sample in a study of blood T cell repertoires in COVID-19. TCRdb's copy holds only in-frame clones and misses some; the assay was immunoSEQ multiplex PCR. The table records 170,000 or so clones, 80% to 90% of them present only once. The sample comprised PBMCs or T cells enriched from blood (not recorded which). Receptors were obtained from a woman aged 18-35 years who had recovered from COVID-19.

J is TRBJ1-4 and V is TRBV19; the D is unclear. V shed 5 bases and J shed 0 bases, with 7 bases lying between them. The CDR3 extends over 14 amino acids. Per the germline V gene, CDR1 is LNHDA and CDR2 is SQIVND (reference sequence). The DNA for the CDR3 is TGTGCCAGTAGTGTAGCCGCAACTAATGAAAAACTGTTTTTT. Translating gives CASSVAATNEKLFF. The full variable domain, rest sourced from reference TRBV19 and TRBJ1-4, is DGGITQSPKYLFRKEGQNVTLSCEQNLNHDAMYWYRQDPGQGLRLIYYSQIVNDFQKGDIAEGYSVSREKKESFPLTVTSAQKNPTAFYLCASSVAATNEKLFFGSGTQLSVL.

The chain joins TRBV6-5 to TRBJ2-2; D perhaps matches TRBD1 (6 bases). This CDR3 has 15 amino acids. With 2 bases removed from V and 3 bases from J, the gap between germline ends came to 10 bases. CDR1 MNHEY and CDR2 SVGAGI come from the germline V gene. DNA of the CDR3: TGTGCCAGCAGTTACCGGACAGTTGACACCGGGGAGCTGTTTTTT. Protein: CASSYRTVDTGELFF.

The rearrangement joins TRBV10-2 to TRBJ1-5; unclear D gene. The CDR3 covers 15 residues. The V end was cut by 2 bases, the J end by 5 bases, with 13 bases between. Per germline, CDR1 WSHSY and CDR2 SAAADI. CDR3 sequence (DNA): TGCGCCAGCAGTGAGGCTTGGGCGAAAGATCAGCCCCAGCATTTT. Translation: CASSEAWAKDQPQHF.

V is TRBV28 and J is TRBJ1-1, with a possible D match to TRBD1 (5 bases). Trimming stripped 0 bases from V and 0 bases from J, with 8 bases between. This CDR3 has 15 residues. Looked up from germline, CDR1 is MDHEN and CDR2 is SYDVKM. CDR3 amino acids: CASSLWDIMNTEAFF. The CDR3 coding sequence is TGTGCCAGCAGTTTATGGGACATAATGAACACTGAAGCTTTCTTT.

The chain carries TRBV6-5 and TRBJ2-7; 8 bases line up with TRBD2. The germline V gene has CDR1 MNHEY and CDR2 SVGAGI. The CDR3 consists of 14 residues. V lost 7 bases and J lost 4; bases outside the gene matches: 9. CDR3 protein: CASKRAGGTYEQYF. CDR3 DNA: TGTGCCAGCAAAAGGGCGGGGGGTACATACGAGCAGTACTTC.

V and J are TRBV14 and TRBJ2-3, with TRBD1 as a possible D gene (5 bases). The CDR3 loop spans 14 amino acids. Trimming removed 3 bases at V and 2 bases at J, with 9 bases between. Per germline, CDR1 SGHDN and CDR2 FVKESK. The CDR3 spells CASSQGLTTDTQYF. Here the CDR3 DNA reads TGTGCCAGCAGCCAGGGGCTGACCACAGATACGCAGTATTTT.

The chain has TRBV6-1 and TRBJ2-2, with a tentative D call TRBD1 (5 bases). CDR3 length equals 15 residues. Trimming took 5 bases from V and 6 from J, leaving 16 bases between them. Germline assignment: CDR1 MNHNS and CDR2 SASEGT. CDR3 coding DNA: TGTGCCAGCAGTAAAGGGCCGGACACCCCCGGGGAGCTGTTTTTT. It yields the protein CASSKGPDTPGELFF.

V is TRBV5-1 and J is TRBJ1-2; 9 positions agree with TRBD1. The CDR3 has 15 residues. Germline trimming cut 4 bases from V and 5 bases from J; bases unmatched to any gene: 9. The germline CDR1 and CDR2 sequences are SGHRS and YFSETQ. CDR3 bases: TGCGCCAGCAGCCAGGACAGGGGCGTCCCTTATGGCTACACCTTC. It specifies CASSQDRGVPYGYTF.

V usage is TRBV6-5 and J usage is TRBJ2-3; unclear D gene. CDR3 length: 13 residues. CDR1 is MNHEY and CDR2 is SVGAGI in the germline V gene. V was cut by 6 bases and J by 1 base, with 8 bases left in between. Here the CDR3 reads CASRKTGTDTQYF. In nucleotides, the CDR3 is TGTGCCAGCAGGAAGACTGGCACAGATACGCAGTATTTT.

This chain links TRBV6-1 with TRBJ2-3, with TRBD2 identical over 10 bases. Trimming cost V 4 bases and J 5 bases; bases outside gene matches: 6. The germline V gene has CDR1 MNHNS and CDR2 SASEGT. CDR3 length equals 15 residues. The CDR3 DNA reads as TGTGCCAGCAGTGGAGCGGGGGGGCCTGGAGATACGCAGTATTTT. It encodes CASSGAGGPGDTQYF.

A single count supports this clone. CDR3 residues: CSVVAARNTEAFF. The CDR3 DNA reads as TGCAGCGTTGTAGCCGCCCGAAACACTGAAGCTTTCTTT. V and J are TRBV29-1 and TRBJ1-1; D ambiguous. CDR1 and CDR2 from the germline V gene are SQVTM and ANQGSEA. This CDR3 is 13 amino acids long. Deletions cut 4 bases from V and 2 bases from J, with 11 bases between.

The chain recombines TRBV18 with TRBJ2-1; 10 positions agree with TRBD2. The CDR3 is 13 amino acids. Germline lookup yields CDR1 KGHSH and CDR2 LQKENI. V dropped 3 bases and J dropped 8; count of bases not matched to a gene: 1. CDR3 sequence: CASSPGLADEQFF. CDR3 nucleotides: TGTGCCAGCTCACCCGGACTAGCGGATGAGCAGTTCTTC.

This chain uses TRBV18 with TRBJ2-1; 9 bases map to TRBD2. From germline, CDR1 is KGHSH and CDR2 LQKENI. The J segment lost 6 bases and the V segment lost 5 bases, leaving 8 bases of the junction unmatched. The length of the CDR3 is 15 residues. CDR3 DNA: TGTGCCAGCTCAGACGTGGGACTAGCAGGCAATGAGCAGTTCTTC. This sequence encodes CASSDVGLAGNEQFF.

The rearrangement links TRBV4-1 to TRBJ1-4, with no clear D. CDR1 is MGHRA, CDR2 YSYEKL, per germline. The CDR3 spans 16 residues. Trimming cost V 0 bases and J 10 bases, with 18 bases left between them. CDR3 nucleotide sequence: TGCGCCAGCAGCCAAGAAGTCCCGGGAACGGCGCGAAAACTGTTTTTT. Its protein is CASSQEVPGTARKLFF.

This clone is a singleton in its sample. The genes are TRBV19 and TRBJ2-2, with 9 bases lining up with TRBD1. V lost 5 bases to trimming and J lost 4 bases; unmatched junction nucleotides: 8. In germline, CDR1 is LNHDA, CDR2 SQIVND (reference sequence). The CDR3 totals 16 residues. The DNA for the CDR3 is TGTGCCAGTAGTCCAAGGACAGGGGTTCCCACCGGGGAGCTGTTTTTT. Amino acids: CASSPRTGVPTGELFF.

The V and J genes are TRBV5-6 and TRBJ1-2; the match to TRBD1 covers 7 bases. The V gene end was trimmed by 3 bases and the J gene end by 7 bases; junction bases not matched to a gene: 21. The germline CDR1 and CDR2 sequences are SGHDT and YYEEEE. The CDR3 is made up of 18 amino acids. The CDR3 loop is CASSSSQGRGSRRRGYTF. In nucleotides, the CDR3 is TGTGCCAGCAGCTCGTCACAGGGGAGAGGTTCGAGAAGACGTGGCTACACCTTC.

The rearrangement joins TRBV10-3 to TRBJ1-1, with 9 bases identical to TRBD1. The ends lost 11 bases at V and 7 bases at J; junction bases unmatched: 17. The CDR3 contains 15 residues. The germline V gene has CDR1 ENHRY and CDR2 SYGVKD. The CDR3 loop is CASVPGQGIKFEAFF. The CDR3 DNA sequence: TGTGCCTCAGTACCGGGACAGGGTATAAAATTTGAAGCTTTCTTT.

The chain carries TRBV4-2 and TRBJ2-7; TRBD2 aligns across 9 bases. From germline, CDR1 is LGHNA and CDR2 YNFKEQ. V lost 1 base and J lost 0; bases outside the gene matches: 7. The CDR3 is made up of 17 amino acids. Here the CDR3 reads CASSQVLAGLLSYEQYF. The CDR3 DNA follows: TGTGCCAGCAGCCAAGTGCTAGCGGGGTTACTCTCCTACGAGCAGTACTTC.

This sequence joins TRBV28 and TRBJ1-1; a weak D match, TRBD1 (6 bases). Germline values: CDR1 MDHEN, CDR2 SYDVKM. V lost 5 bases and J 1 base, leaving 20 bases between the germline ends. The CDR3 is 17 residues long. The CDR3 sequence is CASSLGQRYRSNTEAFF. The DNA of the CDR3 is TGTGCCAGCAGTCTCGGACAGAGATATCGGTCGAACACTGAAGCTTTCTTT.

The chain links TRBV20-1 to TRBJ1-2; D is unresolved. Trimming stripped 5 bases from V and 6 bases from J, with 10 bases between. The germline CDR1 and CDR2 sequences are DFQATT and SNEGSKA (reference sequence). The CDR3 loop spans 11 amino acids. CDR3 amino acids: CSADLGDGYTF. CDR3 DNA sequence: TGCAGTGCTGACCTCGGGGATGGCTACACCTTC.

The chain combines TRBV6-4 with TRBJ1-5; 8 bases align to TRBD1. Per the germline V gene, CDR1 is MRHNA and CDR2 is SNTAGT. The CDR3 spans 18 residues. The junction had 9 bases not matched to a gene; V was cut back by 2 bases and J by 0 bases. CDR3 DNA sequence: TGTGCCAGCAGTGACCTAAGACAGGGGAGGAATAGCAATCAGCCCCAGCATTTT. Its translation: CASSDLRQGRNSNQPQHF.

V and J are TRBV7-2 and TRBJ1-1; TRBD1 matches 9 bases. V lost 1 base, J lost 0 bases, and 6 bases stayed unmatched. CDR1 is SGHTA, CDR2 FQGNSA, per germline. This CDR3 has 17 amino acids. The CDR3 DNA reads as TGTGCCAGCAGCTTAGACAGGGGGCCCCCGATGAACACTGAAGCTTTCTTT. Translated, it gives CASSLDRGPPMNTEAFF.

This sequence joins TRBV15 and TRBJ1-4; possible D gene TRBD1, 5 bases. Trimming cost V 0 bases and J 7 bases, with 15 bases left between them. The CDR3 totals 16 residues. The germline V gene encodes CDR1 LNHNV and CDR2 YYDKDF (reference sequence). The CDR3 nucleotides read TGTGCCACCAGCAGAGATGGATGGGGCGACGGTGAAAAACTGTTTTTT. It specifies CATSRDGWGDGEKLFF.

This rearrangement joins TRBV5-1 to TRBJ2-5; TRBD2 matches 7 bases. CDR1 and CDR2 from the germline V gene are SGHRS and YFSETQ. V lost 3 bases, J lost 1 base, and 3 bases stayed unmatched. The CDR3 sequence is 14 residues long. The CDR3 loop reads CASSSGGVQETQYF. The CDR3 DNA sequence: TGCGCCAGCAGCTCTGGGGGGGTCCAAGAGACCCAGTACTTC.

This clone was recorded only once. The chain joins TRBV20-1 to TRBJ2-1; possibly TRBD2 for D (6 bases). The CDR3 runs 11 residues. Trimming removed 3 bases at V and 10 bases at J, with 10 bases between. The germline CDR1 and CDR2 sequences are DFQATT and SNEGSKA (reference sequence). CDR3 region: CSASWGDEQFF. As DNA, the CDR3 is TGCAGTGCTAGCTGGGGGGACGAGCAGTTCTTC.